The rows below give T cell receptor beta chains drawn from one sample of a study of human T cells and chemical hapten exposure. TCRdb reprocessed the RACE reads via MiXCR and lists one record per CDR3 protein. The table shows roughly 40,000 distinct CDR3 sequences, with more than 8.5% occurring only once. Sequenced here: whole blood, sampled in connection with sensitization to the hapten diphenylcyclopropenone (DPC). These receptors came from a woman aged 40 to 50 with alopecia areata. Some clones in this sample may be carry-over from other donors' samples. CDR3s include the opening cysteine and the closing phenylalanine or tryptophan. A D gene is named only where the DNA matches it firmly. Not every row has a clone size; where given, it reads once, few, many or a size class.

abundance | j_gene | v_gene | d_gene | CDR3nt | CDR3aa
many | TRBJ2-3 | TRBV12-3/TRBV12-4 | TRBD1 | TGTGCCAGCAGAACCGGACAGGGGACAGATACGCAGTATTTT | CASRTGQGTDTQYF
- | TRBJ1-4 | TRBV11-1 | - | TGTGCCAGCAGCCTATCCCGGAATGAAAAACTGTTTTTT | CASSLSRNEKLFF
many | TRBJ2-3 | TRBV20-1 | - | TGCAGTGCTAGACCGGGGGGCAACACAGATACGCAGTATTTT | CSARPGGNTDTQYF
many | TRBJ1-4 | TRBV5-6 | TRBD1 | TGTGCCAGCAGCTTAGGGACAGGGAGTGAAAAACTGTTTTTT | CASSLGTGSEKLFF
- | TRBJ1-4 | TRBV20-1 | TRBD1 | TGCAGTGCTGGGGGAACAGGGGTTAATGAAAAACTGTTTTTT | CSAGGTGVNEKLFF
many | TRBJ2-3 | TRBV3-1 | - | TGTGCCAGCAGGCTAAACAACGCAGATACGCAGTATTTT | CASRLNNADTQYF
many | TRBJ1-2 | TRBV18 | TRBD1 | TGTGCCAGCTCACCGGTGCAGGGGGGTCTTGGCTACACCTTC | CASSPVQGGLGYTF
many | TRBJ2-1 | TRBV3-1 | - | TGTGCCAGCAGCCAGAGGGACGGTAATGAGCAGTTCTTC | CASSQRDGNEQFF
many | TRBJ1-1 | TRBV7-8 | - | TGTGCCAGCAGCTTAACGGGCAACGCTGAAGCTTTCTTT | CASSLTGNAEAFF
many | TRBJ2-3 | TRBV6-2/TRBV6-3 | TRBD2 | TGTGCCAGCAGTTACGGTTCCCTAGCGGGCACAGATACGCAGTATTTT | CASSYGSLAGTDTQYF
few | TRBJ2-6 | TRBV4-2 | TRBD1 | TGTGCCAGCAGGACGGGACAGGGGGCTTCTGGGGCCAACGTCCTGACTTTC | CASRTGQGASGANVLTF
many | TRBJ1-4 | TRBV18 | - | TGTGCCAGCTCATTGAATCATGATAATGAAAAACTGTTTTTT | CASSLNHDNEKLFF
- | TRBJ2-3 | TRBV9 | TRBD1 | TGTGCCAGCAGCGCCAGTCAGGGGGTCACAGATACGCAGTATTTT | CASSASQGVTDTQYF
many | TRBJ1-4 | TRBV4-3 | TRBD1 | TGCGCCAGCAGCCAAGATAACAGGGGAGAAAAACTGTTTTTT | CASSQDNRGEKLFF
many | TRBJ2-5 | TRBV6-2/TRBV6-3 | - | TGTGCCAGCAGTTACTACCAAGAGACCCAGTACTTC | CASSYYQETQYF
- | TRBJ2-7 | TRBV3-1 | TRBD2 | TGTGCCAGCAGCTTTTGGACTAGCGGCTACGAGCAGTACTTC | CASSFWTSGYEQYF
many | TRBJ2-1 | TRBV7-2 | TRBD2 | TGTGCCAGCAGCCCTTGGCGGGGGGTCCACAATGAGCAGTTCTTC | CASSPWRGVHNEQFF
- | TRBJ2-1 | TRBV7-9 | - | TGTGCCAGCAGCTTGGGGGACTGGGACAATGAGCAGTTCTTC | CASSLGDWDNEQFF
many | TRBJ2-2 | TRBV27 | - | TGTGCCAGCAGTTTCAGGCAGCCAAACACCGGGGAGCTGTTTTTT | CASSFRQPNTGELFF
many | TRBJ2-3 | TRBV12-3/TRBV12-4 | - | TGTGCCAGCACCACCAGAGCGGGCCACACAGATACGCAGTATTTT | CASTTRAGHTDTQYF
- | TRBJ2-3 | TRBV5-5 | TRBD2 | TGTGCCAGCAGCGGCCGGACTAGCGGGGCCACAGATACGCAGTATTTT | CASSGRTSGATDTQYF
many | TRBJ2-7 | TRBV6-2/TRBV6-3 | - | TGTGCCAGCAGTTACCCACGGGACGCTTCAATTTTTGTCTACGAGCAGTACTTC | CASSYPRDASIFVYEQYF
many | TRBJ2-3 | TRBV7-9 | - | TGTGCCAGCAGCTATACAACAGATACGCAGTATTTT | CASSYTTDTQYF
many | TRBJ1-1 | TRBV5-1 | - | TGCGCCAGCAGCCTGCAGACTAGGTCTAACACTGAAGCTTTCTTT | CASSLQTRSNTEAFF
many | TRBJ2-2 | TRBV9 | TRBD2 | TGTGCCAGCAGCGTAGCTCTAGCGGGGGGGAGCACCGGGGAGCTGTTTTTT | CASSVALAGGSTGELFF
many | TRBJ2-7 | TRBV4-1 | - | TGCGCCAGCAGCCAAATCAGCGGGTACGAGCAGTACTTC | CASSQISGYEQYF
few | TRBJ2-5 | TRBV20-1 | TRBD1 | TGCAGTGCTGGGACAGGACGCGAGACCCAGTACTTC | CSAGTGRETQYF
many | TRBJ1-2 | TRBV12-3/TRBV12-4 | - | TGTGCCAGCAGTTTAATGGCCTATGGCTACACCTTC | CASSLMAYGYTF
many | TRBJ2-3 | TRBV20-1 | TRBD2 | TGCAGTGCTAGAGTGCCAGCGGGGGCGGCAGATACGCAGTATTTT | CSARVPAGAADTQYF
- | TRBJ1-1 | TRBV28 | TRBD1 | TGTGCCAGCAGTTCCTGGACAGGGACCCCTGAAGCTTTCTTT | CASSSWTGTPEAFF
few | TRBJ2-2 | TRBV9 | - | TGTGCCAGCAGCGTTCAGGGATGGGAGCTGTTTTTT | CASSVQGWELFF
few | TRBJ2-1 | TRBV27 | TRBD2 | TGTGCCAGCAATCTTGCGGGGGGGTACAATGAGCAGTTCTTC | CASNLAGGYNEQFF
many | TRBJ2-3 | TRBV9 | - | TGTGCCAGCAGCGGGGGGCGAAGCACAGATACGCAGTATTTT | CASSGGRSTDTQYF
- | TRBJ2-7 | TRBV4-1 | - | TGCGCCAGCAGCCAAGGCCCTACAGGGAGCTCCTACGAGCAGTACTTC | CASSQGPTGSSYEQYF
few | TRBJ1-1 | TRBV20-1 | - | TGCAGTGCTAGAGGGGGTGAAACTGAAGCTTTCTTT | CSARGGETEAFF
many | TRBJ2-3 | TRBV20-1 | - | TGCAGTGCTAGTCGACAGACCACTAGCACAGATACGCAGTATTTT | CSASRQTTSTDTQYF
few | TRBJ1-2 | TRBV20-1 | TRBD1 | TGCAGTGCTGATACAGGGGGCCTTGGCTACACCTTC | CSADTGGLGYTF
many | TRBJ1-2 | TRBV29-1 | - | TGCAGCGTTCCGACAGGATATGGCTACACCTTC | CSVPTGYGYTF
many | TRBJ1-1 | TRBV5-1 | - | TGCGCCAGCAGCCGCCGGACAGCGAACACTGAAGCTTTCTTT | CASSRRTANTEAFF
few | TRBJ2-7 | TRBV20-1 | TRBD2 | TGCAGTGCTAGAGTCGCGGGGGGCTACGAGCAGTACTTC | CSARVAGGYEQYF
many | TRBJ1-1 | TRBV7-9 | - | TGTGCCAGCAGCTTACCGTTCTTT | CASSLPFF
many | TRBJ1-1 | TRBV7-9 | TRBD1 | TGTGCCAGCAGGGACATGAACAGGGGCACTGAAGCTTTCTTT | CASRDMNRGTEAFF
many | TRBJ1-6 | TRBV15 | TRBD1 | TGTGCCACCAGCAGAGACAGGGGGGGTTCACCCCTCCACTTT | CATSRDRGGSPLHF
many | TRBJ2-3 | TRBV20-1 | TRBD2 | TGCAGTGCTAGAGATTCGGGGGGGCCCCTGGATACGCAGTATTTT | CSARDSGGPLDTQYF